The text below deals with one T cell receptor beta chain. The antigen is undetermined. The data belong to a study of radiotherapy plus CTLA-4 blockade in lung cancer. Looking at the study overall: Objective responses were seen in around 18% of patients, disease control in over 25%.

With V trimmed by 4 bases and J by 2 bases, 4 bases remained unmatched. Germline lookup yields CDR1 KGHSH and CDR2 LQKENI. The CDR3 extends over 15 amino acids. Assay: immunoSEQ multiplex PCR; the TCRdb copy retains only in-frame clones and omits some. This table holds tens of thousands of clones, around 85% found once. Study outcomes and limitations: Blood TCR clones of tumor origin expanded after radiotherapy plus ipilimumab.

This sequence originates from a human donor with non-small cell lung cancer who had a complete response to radiotherapy plus ipilimumab. The rearrangement links TRBV18 to TRBJ2-5; 10 positions match TRBD1. This sample comprised peripheral blood, obtained from a patient treated with radiotherapy plus ipilimumab. DNA for the CDR3: TGTGCCAGCTCACGGACAGGGGGGAGGCAAGAGACCCAGTACTTC. Protein sequence: CASSRTGGRQETQYF. The variable domain in full, completed from reference TRBV18 and TRBJ2-5, reads NAGVMQNPRHLVRRRGQEARLRCSPMKGHSHVYWYRQLPEEGLKFMVYLQKENIIDESGMPKERFSAEFPKEGPSILRIQQVVRGDSAAYFCASSRTGGRQETQYFGPGTRLLVL.